These 22 T cell receptor beta chains came from one sample sequenced in a study of shared clonotypes between healthy human individuals. Clones were sequenced by immunoSEQ multiplex PCR, and TCRdb holds only the in-frame ones, with some missing. The sample yields 2.5 million or so clones, just over 90% seen once. The sample was naive CD4+ T cells sorted from blood. The subset was: CD45RA+ positively selected. The receptors derive from a man younger than 35 in good health.

The CDR3 sequence is CAIRLGGTNAGNTIYF. DNA for the CDR3: TGTGCCATCAGGCTGGGTGGAACGAACGCTGGAAACACCATATATTTT. This chain joins TRBV10-3 and TRBJ1-3; D not certain. Germline V gene lookup returns CDR1 ENHRY and CDR2 SYGVKD. CDR3 length equals 16 residues. Trimming removed 6 bases from V and 2 bases from J, with 17 bases in between.

This chain connects TRBV6-1 to TRBJ1-1; the match to TRBD1 covers 7 bases. Trimming took 4 bases from V and 6 from J; bases not matched to a gene: 2. CDR1 and CDR2 (germline): MNHNS, SASEGT. The CDR3 has 12 residues. This CDR3 is CASSVTGAEAFF. CDR3 nucleotide sequence: TGTGCCAGCAGTGTTACAGGGGCTGAAGCTTTCTTT.

The rearrangement links TRBV30 to TRBJ2-5; TRBD1 matches 10 bases. TRBJ2-7 explains the end of the DNA better; the J call may be wrong. CDR3 size: 15 residues. The V gene's germline CDR1 is GTSNPN and CDR2 SVGIG (reference sequence). The CDR3 spells CAWSEGQGSSYEQYF. The CDR3 DNA follows: TGTGCCTGGAGTGAGGGACAGGGGAGCTCCTACGAGCAGTACTTC.

About this clone: One end of the junction fails to match germline, which may point to a read error. The gene calls are TRBV7-7 and TRBJ2-3; no firm D call. The germline gives CDR1 SSHAT, CDR2 FNYEAQ (reference sequence). The CDR3 runs to 13 residues. The chain's CDR3 is CASSFGETDTQYF. In nucleotides, the CDR3 is TGTGCTAGCAGCTTCGGAGAAACAGATACGCAGTATTTT.

The CDR3 DNA reads TGTGCCAGCACCTCGGGGTCGGGGAATGAGCAGTTCTTC. Amino acids: CASTSGSGNEQFF. V gene TRBV6-5 combines with J gene TRBJ2-1, with a possible D match to TRBD2 (5 bases). This CDR3 comprises 13 residues. The V end was cut by 7 bases, the J end by 7 bases, with 14 bases between. CDR1 MNHEY and CDR2 SVGAGI come from the germline V gene.

V gene TRBV25-1 combines with J gene TRBJ2-3, with 11 nucleotides matching TRBD2. The CDR3 has 16 amino acids. With 0 bases clipped from V and 4 bases from J, the junction kept 3 bases outside the gene matches. CDR1 MGHDK and CDR2 SYGVNS come from the germline V gene. CDR3 DNA sequence: TGTGCCAGCAGTGAATATAAACTAGCGGGAGCAGATACGCAGTATTTT. Translation gives CASSEYKLAGADTQYF.

This chain uses TRBV18 with TRBJ1-2, with D perhaps matching TRBD1 (5 bases). V was trimmed by 0 bases and J by 2 bases, leaving 13 bases between them. This CDR3 comprises 16 residues. CDR1 is KGHSH and CDR2 is LQKENI in the germline V gene. CDR3 region: CASSPPFGGFNYGYTF. The CDR3 DNA reads as TGTGCCAGCTCACCACCTTTTGGGGGGTTCAACTATGGCTACACCTTC.

The V gene is TRBV5-4, the J gene TRBJ2-7; a possible D gene is TRBD2 (5 bases). Germline V lookup: CDR1 SGHNT, CDR2 YYREEE (reference sequence). This CDR3 spans 16 amino acids. V was shortened by 1 base and J by 2 bases, with 16 bases between the two germline ends. For the CDR3, the DNA is TGTGCCAGCAGCTTGATGAGTTGGACTTACCCCTACGAGCAGTACTTC. Amino acid sequence: CASSLMSWTYPYEQYF.

The chain has TRBV2 and TRBJ1-2, with D perhaps matching TRBD1 (6 bases). Germline CDR1 reads SNHLY; CDR2 reads FYNNEI. The CDR3 covers 15 residues. Trimming took off 2 bases at V and 5 bases at J, with 15 bases between the two ends. The DNA for the CDR3 is TGTGCCAGCAGTGAAAATGTGAGGCAGGGGTATGGCTACACCTTC. Translated, it gives CASSENVRQGYGYTF.

V is TRBV23-1 and J is TRBJ2-2; D tentatively fits TRBD1 or TRBD2 (5 bases each). TRBV23-1 counts as an open reading frame of uncertain function. The CDR3 is 17 amino acids. V lost 3 bases, J lost 2 bases, and 16 bases lay in between. This chain's CDR3 is CASSQGGTRLNTGELFF. The CDR3 nucleotides are TGCGCCAGCAGTCAGGGTGGGACCAGACTAAACACCGGGGAGCTGTTTTTT.

The J gene is TRBJ2-3, the V gene TRBV18, with 12 bases fitting TRBD2. Germline CDR1 KGHSH, CDR2 LQKENI. The CDR3 loop spans 17 amino acids. The V and J ends lost 3 bases and 4 bases, in that order; junction bases with no gene match: 8. The CDR3 spells CASSPLAGGRSPDTQYF. For the CDR3, the DNA is TGTGCCAGCTCACCTCTAGCGGGGGGGCGCTCACCAGATACGCAGTATTTT.

This chain connects TRBV30 to TRBJ1-6; D is unclear. Between the trimmed V and J ends, which lost 0 bases and 5 bases, there was a span of 11 bases. CDR1 is GTSNPN and CDR2 is SVGIG in the germline V gene (reference sequence). This CDR3 is 15 amino acids long. Written as DNA, the CDR3 is TGTGCCTGGAGTGTACAAGGCGCGCATAATTCACCCCTCCACTTT. Its protein is CAWSVQGAHNSPLHF.

The V gene is TRBV30, the J gene TRBJ2-5; 10 nucleotides agree with TRBD2. The DNA end lines up better with TRBJ2-7; the J call may be wrong. Germline CDR1 GTSNPN, CDR2 SVGIG (reference sequence). The CDR3 has 14 amino acids. CDR3 in amino acids: CAWARPGLAYEQYF. For the CDR3, the DNA is TGTGCCTGGGCCCGACCGGGACTAGCGTACGAGCAGTACTTC.

This clone was observed once. The chain couples TRBV30 to TRBJ1-1; TRBD1 is a possible D gene (6 bases). In germline, CDR1 is GTSNPN, CDR2 SVGIG (reference sequence). The V end was cut by 0 bases, the J end by 1 base, with 9 bases between. This CDR3 comprises 14 residues. The DNA for the CDR3 is TGTGCCTGGAGTGTACGGACAGAGAACACTGAAGCTTTCTTT. It translates to CAWSVRTENTEAFF.

The chain joins TRBV6-5 to TRBJ1-1; D is perhaps TRBD1 (5 bases). Germline V lookup: CDR1 MNHEY, CDR2 SVGAGI. The CDR3 has 15 residues. Between the trimmed V and J ends, which lost 5 bases and 4 bases, there was a span of 17 bases. The CDR3 DNA is TGTGCCAGCAGTCTGGCGGGGGGGGTGGGCACTGAAGCTTTCTTT. Translation gives CASSLAGGVGTEAFF.

As regards this clone: Other DNA variants within this sample encode the same CDR3. The J gene is TRBJ2-1, the V gene TRBV30; TRBD2 matches at 15 bases. Germline V gene lookup returns CDR1 GTSNPN and CDR2 SVGIG (reference sequence). V shed 2 bases, J shed 6 bases, and the junction held 2 bases outside the gene matches. There are 15 residues in the CDR3. Written as DNA, the CDR3 is TGTGCCTGGAGTATGGGACTAGCGGGGGGCAATGAGCAGTTCTTC. It translates to CAWSMGLAGGNEQFF. The variable domain in full, with the rest retrieved from reference TRBV30 and TRBJ2-1, is SQTIHQWPATLVQPVGSPLSLECTVEGTSNPNLYWYRQAAGRGLQLLFYSVGIGQISSEVPQNLSASRPQDRQFILSSKKLLLSDSGFYLCAWSMGLAGGNEQFFGPGTRLTVL.

The chain couples TRBV19 to TRBJ2-1; 8 bases agree with TRBD2. The germline V gene encodes CDR1 LNHDA and CDR2 SQIVND (reference sequence). V shed 4 bases and J 0 bases; nucleotides not matched to a gene: 8. The CDR3 has 17 residues. CDR3 sequence reads: CASSTPSSGSSYNEQFF. The CDR3 DNA reads TGTGCCAGTAGTACCCCAAGCAGCGGGAGCTCCTACAATGAGCAGTTCTTC.

The V and J genes are TRBV29-1 and TRBJ1-4; D is perhaps TRBD1 (5 bases). This CDR3 is built from 13 residues. Germline V gene sequence: CDR1 SQVTM, CDR2 ANQGSEA. Trimming shortened V by 4 bases and J by 7 bases, and 13 bases separated the two germline ends. The CDR3, as DNA: TGCAGCGTTGCCGGGGGTAGTGGTGAAAAACTGTTTTTT. Protein product: CSVAGGSGEKLFF.

This clone has only one observation. Other DNA sequences in the same sample also yield this CDR3. The chain recombines TRBV7-2 with TRBJ2-2, with D unclear. Germline V gene sequence: CDR1 SGHTA, CDR2 FQGNSA. Trimming removed 1 base from V and 1 base from J, with 4 bases in between. The CDR3 runs 14 residues. The CDR3 region is CASSLGGNTGELFF. CDR3 nucleotide sequence: TGTGCCAGCAGCTTAGGCGGGAACACCGGGGAGCTGTTTTTT.

The CDR3 nucleotides read TGTGCCAGCAGTGCCTCATATGGACAGGGGGCGCAGGGCTACACCTTC. This codes for CASSASYGQGAQGYTF. The V and J genes are TRBV27 and TRBJ1-2; 11 bases agree with TRBD1. V lost 5 bases and J lost 8; bases outside the gene matches: 13. From germline, CDR1 is MNHEY and CDR2 SMNVEV (reference sequence). The CDR3 has 16 amino acids.

The V gene is TRBV27, the J gene TRBJ1-2; TRBD1 agrees at 7 bases. After removal of 3 bases from V and 4 bases from J, the junction contained 8 bases not matched to a gene. The CDR3 covers 15 residues. From germline, CDR1 is MNHEY and CDR2 SMNVEV (reference sequence). The CDR3, as DNA: TGTGCCAGCAGTTTCAAGGGGGCCGGGGGCTATGGCTACACCTTC. This gives the protein CASSFKGAGGYGYTF.

J is TRBJ2-3 and V is TRBV5-1; TRBD2 matches 10 bases. Germline lookup yields CDR1 SGHRS and CDR2 YFSETQ. The J segment lost 2 bases and the V segment lost 2 bases, leaving 5 bases of the junction unmatched. The CDR3 covers 16 residues. The CDR3 is CASSFQTSGFTDTQYF. The CDR3 nucleotides read TGCGCCAGCAGCTTCCAGACTAGCGGGTTCACAGATACGCAGTATTTT.